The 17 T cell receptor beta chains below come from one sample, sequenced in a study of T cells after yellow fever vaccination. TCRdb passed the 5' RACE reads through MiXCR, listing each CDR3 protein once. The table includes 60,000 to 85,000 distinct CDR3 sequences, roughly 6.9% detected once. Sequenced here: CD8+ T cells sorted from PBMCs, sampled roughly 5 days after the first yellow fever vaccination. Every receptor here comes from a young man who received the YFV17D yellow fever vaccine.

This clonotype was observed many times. The CDR3 protein is CASSSGSSEQFF. Written as DNA, the CDR3 is TGTGCCAGCAGTTCCGGATCGTCCGAGCAGTTCTTC. The chain recombines TRBV7-2 with TRBJ2-1, with D unclear. Per germline, CDR1 SGHTA and CDR2 FQGNSA. This CDR3 has 12 residues. Trimming cost V 6 bases and J 10 bases, with 13 bases left between them.

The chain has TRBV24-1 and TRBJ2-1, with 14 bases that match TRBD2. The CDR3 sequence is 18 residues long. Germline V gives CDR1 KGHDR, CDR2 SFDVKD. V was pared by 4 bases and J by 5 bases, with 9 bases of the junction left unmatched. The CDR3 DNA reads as TGTGCCACCAGTGACCAAAGGACTAGCGGGGGGCAACACAATGAGCAGTTCTTC. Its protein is CATSDQRTSGGQHNEQFF.

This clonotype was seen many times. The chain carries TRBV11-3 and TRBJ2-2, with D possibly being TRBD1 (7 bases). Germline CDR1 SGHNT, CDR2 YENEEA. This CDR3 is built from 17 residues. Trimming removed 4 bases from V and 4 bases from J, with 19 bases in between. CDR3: CASSSQQGGRGTGELFF. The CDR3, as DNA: TGTGCCAGCAGCTCCCAGCAGGGGGGCCGTGGCACCGGGGAGCTGTTTTTT.

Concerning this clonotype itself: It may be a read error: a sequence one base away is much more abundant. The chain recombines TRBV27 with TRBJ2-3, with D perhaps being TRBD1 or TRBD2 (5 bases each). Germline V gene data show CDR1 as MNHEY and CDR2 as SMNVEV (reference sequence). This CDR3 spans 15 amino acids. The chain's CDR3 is CASSLGTHSTDMQYF. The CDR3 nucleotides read TGTGCCAGCAGTTTAGGGACGCACAGCACAGATATGCAGTATTTT.

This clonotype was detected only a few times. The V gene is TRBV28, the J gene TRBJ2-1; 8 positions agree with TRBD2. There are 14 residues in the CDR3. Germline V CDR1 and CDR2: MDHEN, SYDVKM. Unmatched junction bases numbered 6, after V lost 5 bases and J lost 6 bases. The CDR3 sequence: CASSRLAGSNEQFF. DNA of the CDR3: TGTGCCAGCAGTAGATTAGCGGGGAGCAATGAGCAGTTCTTC.

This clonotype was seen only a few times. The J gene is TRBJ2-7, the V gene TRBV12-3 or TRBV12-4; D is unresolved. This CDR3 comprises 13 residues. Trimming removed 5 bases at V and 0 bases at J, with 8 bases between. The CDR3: CASSAGPSYEQYF. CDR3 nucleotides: TGTGCCAGCAGTGCCGGGCCCTCCTACGAGCAGTACTTC.

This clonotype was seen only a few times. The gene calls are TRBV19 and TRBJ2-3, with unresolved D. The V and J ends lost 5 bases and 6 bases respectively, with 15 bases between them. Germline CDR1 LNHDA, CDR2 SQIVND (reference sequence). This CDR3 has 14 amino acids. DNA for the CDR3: TGTGCCAGTAGTGCCTTCCCCCCTCCGGATACGCAGTATTTT. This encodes CASSAFPPPDTQYF.

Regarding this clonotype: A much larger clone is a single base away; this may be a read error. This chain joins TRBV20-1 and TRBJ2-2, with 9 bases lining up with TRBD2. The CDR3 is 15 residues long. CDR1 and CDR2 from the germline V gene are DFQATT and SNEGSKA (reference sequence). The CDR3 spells CSATWASGNIGELFF. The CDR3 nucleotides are TGCAGTGCCACGTGGGCTAGCGGGAACATCGGGGAGCTGTTTTTT.

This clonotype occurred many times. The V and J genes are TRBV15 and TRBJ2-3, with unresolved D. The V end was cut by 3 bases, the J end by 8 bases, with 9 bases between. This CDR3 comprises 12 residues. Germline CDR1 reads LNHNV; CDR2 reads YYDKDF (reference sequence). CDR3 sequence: CATSRDRGTQYF. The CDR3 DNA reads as TGTGCCACCAGCAGGGATAGAGGTACGCAGTATTTT.

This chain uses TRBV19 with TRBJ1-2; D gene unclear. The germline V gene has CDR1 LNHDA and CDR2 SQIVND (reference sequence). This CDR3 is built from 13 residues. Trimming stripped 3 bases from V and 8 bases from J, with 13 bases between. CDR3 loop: CASSISQAKGYTF. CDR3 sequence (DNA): TGTGCCAGTAGTATCTCGCAGGCGAAGGGCTACACCTTC.

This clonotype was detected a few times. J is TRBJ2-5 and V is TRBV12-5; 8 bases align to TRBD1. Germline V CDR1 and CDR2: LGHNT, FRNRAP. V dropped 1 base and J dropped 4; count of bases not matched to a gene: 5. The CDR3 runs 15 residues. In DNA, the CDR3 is TGTGCTAGTGGTTTGGCTCAGGGGGCGGCAGAGACCCAGTACTTC. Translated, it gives CASGLAQGAAETQYF.

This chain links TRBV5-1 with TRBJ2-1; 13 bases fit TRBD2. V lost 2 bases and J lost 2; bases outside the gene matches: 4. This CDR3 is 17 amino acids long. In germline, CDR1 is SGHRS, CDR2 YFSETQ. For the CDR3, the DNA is TGCGCCAGCAGCTTACTAGCGGGGGGGCTCACCTACAATGAGCAGTTCTTC. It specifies CASSLLAGGLTYNEQFF.

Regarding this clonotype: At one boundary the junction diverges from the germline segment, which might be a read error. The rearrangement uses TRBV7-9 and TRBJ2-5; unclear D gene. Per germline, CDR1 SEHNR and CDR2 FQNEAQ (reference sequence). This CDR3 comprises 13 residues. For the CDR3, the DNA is TGTGCCAGCAGCTCCCCGACGTCCGAGAGCCAGTACTTC. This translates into CASSSPTSESQYF.

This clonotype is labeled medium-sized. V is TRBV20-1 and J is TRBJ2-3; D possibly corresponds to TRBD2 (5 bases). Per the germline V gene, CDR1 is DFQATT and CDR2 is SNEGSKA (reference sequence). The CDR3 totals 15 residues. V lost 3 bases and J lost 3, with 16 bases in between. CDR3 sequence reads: CSASGEYYGTDTQYF. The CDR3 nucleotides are TGCAGTGCTAGCGGGGAGTATTACGGGACAGATACGCAGTATTTT.

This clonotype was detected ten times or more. The CDR3 sequence: CASSLWGAGYTF. For the CDR3, the DNA is TGTGCCAGCAGTTTATGGGGGGCTGGCTACACCTTC. The rearrangement joins TRBV12-3 or TRBV12-4 to TRBJ1-2; D is possibly TRBD1 (6 bases). There are 12 residues in the CDR3. Deletions cut 2 bases from V and 7 bases from J, with 8 bases between.

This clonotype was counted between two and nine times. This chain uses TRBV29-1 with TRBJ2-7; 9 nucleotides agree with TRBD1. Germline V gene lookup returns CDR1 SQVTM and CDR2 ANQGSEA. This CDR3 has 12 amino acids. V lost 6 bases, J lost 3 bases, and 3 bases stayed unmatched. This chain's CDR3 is CSVKTGGYEQYF. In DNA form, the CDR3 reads TGCAGCGTGAAGACAGGGGGCTACGAGCAGTACTTC.

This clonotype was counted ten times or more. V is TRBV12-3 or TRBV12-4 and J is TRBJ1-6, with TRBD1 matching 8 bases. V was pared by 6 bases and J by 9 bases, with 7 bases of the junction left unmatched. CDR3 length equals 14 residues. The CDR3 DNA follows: TGTGCCAGCAGAGTTGCAGGGGGCATTTCACCCCTCCACTTT. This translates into CASRVAGGISPLHF.